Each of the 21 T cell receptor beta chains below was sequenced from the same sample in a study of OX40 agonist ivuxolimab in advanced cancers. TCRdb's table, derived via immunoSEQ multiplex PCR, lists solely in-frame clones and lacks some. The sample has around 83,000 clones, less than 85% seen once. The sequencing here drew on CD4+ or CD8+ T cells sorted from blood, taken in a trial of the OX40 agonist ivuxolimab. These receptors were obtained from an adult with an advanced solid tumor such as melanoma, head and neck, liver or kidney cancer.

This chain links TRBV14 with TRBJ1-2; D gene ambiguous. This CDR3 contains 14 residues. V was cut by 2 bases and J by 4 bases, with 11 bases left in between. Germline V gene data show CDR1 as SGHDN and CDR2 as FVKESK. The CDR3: CASSQIMGIYGYTF. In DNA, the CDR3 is TGTGCCAGCAGCCAAATCATGGGGATCTATGGCTACACCTTC.

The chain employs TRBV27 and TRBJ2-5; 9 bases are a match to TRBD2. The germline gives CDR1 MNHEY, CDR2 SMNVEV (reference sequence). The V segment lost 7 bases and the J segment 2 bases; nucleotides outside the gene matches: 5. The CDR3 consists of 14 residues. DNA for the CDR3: TGTGCCAGCACCCCTAGCGGGGTGCAAGAGACCCAGTACTTC. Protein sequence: CASTPSGVQETQYF.

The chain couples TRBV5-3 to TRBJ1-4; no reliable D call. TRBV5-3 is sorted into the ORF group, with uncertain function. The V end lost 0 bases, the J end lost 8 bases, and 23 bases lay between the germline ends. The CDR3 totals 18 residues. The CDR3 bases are TGTGCCAGAAGCTTGGATGGAGGGCACTTCGGAGGATTCGAAAAACTGTTTTTT. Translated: CARSLDGGHFGGFEKLFF.

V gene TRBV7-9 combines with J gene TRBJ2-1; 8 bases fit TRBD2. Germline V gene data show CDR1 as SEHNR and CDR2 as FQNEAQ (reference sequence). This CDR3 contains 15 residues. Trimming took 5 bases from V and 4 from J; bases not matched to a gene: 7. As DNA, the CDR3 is TGTGCCAGCAGCCCTCAGCGGGGGTGGTACAATGAGCAGTTCTTC. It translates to CASSPQRGWYNEQFF.

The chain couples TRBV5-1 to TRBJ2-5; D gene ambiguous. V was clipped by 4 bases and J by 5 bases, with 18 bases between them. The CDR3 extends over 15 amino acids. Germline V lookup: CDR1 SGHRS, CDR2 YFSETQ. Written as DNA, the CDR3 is TGCGCCAGCAGCCGAAATCTTGACGTAATGGAGACCCAGTACTTC. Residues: CASSRNLDVMETQYF.

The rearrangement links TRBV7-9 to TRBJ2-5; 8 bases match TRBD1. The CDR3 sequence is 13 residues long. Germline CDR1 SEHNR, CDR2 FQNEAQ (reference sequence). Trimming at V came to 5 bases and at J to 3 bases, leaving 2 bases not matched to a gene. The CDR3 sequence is CASSDRGEETQYF. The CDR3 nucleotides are TGTGCCAGCAGCGACAGGGGCGAAGAGACCCAGTACTTC. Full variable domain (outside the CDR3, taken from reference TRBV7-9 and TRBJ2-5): DTGVSQNPRHKITKRGQNVTFRCDPISEHNRLYWYRQTLGQGPEFLTYFQNEAQLEKSRLLSDRFSAERPKGSFSTLEIQRTEQGDSAMYLCASSDRGEETQYFGPGTRLLVL.

The CDR3 DNA reads TGCAGCGTTGCCGGGGTTTTGTGGCAGTTCTTC. As protein: CSVAGVLWQFF. V usage is TRBV29-1 and J usage is TRBJ2-1; possibly TRBD2 for D (5 bases). The V end was cut by 4 bases, the J end by 12 bases, with 13 bases between. Germline V gene data show CDR1 as SQVTM and CDR2 as ANQGSEA. This CDR3 region has 11 residues.

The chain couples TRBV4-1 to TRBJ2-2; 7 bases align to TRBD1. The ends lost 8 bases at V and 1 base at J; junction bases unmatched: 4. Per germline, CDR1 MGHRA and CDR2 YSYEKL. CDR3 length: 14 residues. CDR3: CASGTAMNTGELFF. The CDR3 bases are TGCGCCAGCGGGACAGCGATGAACACCGGGGAGCTGTTTTTT.

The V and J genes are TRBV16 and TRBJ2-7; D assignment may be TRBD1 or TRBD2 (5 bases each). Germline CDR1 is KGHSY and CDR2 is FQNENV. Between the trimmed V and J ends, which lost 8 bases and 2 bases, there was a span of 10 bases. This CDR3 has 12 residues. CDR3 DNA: TGTGCCAGCTCAAGGGGACCCTACGAGCAGTACTTC. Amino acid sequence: CASSRGPYEQYF.

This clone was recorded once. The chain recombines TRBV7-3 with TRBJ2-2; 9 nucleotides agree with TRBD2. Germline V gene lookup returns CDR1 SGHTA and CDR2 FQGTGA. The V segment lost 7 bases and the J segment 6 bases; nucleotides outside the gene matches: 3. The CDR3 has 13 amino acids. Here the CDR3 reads CASKAGGPGELFF. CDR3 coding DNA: TGTGCCAGCAAAGCGGGGGGTCCCGGGGAGCTGTTTTTT.

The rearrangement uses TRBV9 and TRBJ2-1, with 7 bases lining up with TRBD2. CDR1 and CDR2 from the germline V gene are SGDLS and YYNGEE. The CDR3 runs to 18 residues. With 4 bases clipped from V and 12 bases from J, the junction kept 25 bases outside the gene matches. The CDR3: CASSPTPSAGGRGGGQFF. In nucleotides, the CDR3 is TGTGCCAGCAGCCCAACCCCCTCAGCGGGTGGGAGGGGCGGTGGGCAGTTCTTC.

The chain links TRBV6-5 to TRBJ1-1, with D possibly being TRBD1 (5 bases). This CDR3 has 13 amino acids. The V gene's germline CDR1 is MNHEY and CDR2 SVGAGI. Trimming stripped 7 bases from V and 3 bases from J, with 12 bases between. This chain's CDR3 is CASTMRGYTEAFF. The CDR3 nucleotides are TGTGCCAGCACCATGAGGGGCTACACTGAAGCTTTCTTT.

This CDR3 is CASSSSVRSYEQYF. The CDR3 bases are TGTGCCAGCAGCAGTAGCGTCCGGTCCTACGAGCAGTACTTC. V usage is TRBV28 and J usage is TRBJ2-7, with D perhaps TRBD2 (5 bases). The CDR3 is 14 amino acids. CDR1 is MDHEN and CDR2 is SYDVKM in the germline V gene. V was trimmed by 6 bases and J by 1 base, leaving 13 bases between them.

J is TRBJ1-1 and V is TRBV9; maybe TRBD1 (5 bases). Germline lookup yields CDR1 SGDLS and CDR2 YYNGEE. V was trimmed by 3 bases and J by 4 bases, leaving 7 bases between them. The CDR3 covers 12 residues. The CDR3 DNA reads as TGTGCCAGCAGCGCGGGGGGCACTGAAGCTTTCTTT. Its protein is CASSAGGTEAFF. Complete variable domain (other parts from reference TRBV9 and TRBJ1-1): DSGVTQTPKHLITATGQRVTLRCSPRSGDLSVYWYQQSLDQGLQFLIQYYNGEERAKGNILERFSAQQFPDLHSELNLSSLELGDSALYFCASSAGGTEAFFGQGTRLTVV.

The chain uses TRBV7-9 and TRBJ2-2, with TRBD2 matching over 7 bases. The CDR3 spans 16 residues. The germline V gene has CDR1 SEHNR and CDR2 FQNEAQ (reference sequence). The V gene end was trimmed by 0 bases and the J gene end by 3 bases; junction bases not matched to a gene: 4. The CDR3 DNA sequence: TGTGCCAGCAGCTTAGCTGCGGGAGCGGACACCGGGGAGCTGTTTTTT. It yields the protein CASSLAAGADTGELFF. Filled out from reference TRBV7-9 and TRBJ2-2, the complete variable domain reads DTGVSQNPRHKITKRGQNVTFRCDPISEHNRLYWYRQTLGQGPEFLTYFQNEAQLEKSRLLSDRFSAERPKGSFSTLEIQRTEQGDSAMYLCASSLAAGADTGELFFGEGSRLTVL.

In DNA, the CDR3 is TGTGCCAGCAGTCTCAATAGCAATCAGCCCCAGCATTTT. Amino acids: CASSLNSNQPQHF. This chain connects TRBV6-6 to TRBJ1-5, with D hard to call. The CDR3 is 13 residues long. The germline CDR1 and CDR2 sequences are MNHNY and SVGAGI (reference sequence). Between the trimmed V and J ends, which lost 5 bases and 0 bases, there was a span of 5 bases.

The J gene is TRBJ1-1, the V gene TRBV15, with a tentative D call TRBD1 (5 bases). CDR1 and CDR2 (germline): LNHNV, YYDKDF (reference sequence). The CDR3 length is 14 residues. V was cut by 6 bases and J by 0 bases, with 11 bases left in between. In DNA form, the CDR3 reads TGTGCCACCAGTCAGGGAGTTATGAACACTGAAGCTTTCTTT. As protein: CATSQGVMNTEAFF.

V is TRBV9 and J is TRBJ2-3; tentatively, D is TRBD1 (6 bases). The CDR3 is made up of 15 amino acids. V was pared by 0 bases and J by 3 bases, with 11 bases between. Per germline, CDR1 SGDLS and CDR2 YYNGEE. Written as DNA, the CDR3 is TGTGCCAGCAGCGTAGCAGGGGCTGGGACAGATACGCAGTATTTT. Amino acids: CASSVAGAGTDTQYF.

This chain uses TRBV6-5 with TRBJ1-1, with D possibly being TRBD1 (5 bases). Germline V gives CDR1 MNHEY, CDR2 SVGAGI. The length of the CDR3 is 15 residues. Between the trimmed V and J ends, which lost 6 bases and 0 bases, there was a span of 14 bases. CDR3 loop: CASSSRTPLNTEAFF. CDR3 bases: TGTGCCAGCAGCTCAAGGACACCACTGAACACTGAAGCTTTCTTT.

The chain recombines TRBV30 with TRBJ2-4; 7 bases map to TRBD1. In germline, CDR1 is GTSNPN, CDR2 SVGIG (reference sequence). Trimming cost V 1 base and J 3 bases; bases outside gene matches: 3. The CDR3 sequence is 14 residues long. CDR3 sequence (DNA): TGTGCCTGGAGTGGGGGACAGAGCAAAAACATTCAGTACTTC. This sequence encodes CAWSGGQSKNIQYF.

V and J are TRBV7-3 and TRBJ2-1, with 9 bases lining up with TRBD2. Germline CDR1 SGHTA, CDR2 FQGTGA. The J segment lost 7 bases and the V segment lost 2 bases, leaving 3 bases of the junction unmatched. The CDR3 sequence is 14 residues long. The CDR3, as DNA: TGTGCCAGCAGCTTAGCTAGCGGGGCAAATGAGCAGTTCTTC. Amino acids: CASSLASGANEQFF.